This T cell receptor beta chain is drawn from a study of T cells in Graves' hyperthyroidism and ophthalmopathy (dated by TCRdb to 2018 to 2020). Regarding the research as a whole: Peripheral blood samples were taken at initial diagnosis, before any treatment was given. A discovery cohort of fewer than 110 patients, about 40 with Graves' ophthalmopathy and 55 to 65 with stable Graves' hyperthyroidism, was used to find distinguishing TCR V-J signatures. Prospective prediction of ophthalmopathy was tested in an independent validation cohort consisting of fewer than 20 hyperthyroidism patients and around 16 patients who later progressed to ophthalmopathy. The approximately 98 discovery patients were randomly divided into training and test sets at a 7:3 ratio. In more than 5 Graves' hyperthyroidism patients, the study also compared T-cell repertoires from thyroid tissue with T-cell repertoires from blood. Following sampling, methimazole starting at 30 mg daily was given to hyperthyroidism patients, and high-dose intravenous methylprednisolone was given to ophthalmopathy patients. TCR Vbeta CDR3 sequencing of 120 to 150 peripheral blood samples (around 45 ophthalmopathy, roughly 72 hyperthyroidism and around 17 progressor patients) is reported in the paper.

Stable Graves' hyperthyroidism was defined as no progression to ophthalmopathy during 18 months of follow-up. Hyperthyroidism patients were aged 18 to 65 years and newly diagnosed, with disease duration of less than 2 months. Patients with uncontrolled infections, other autoimmune diseases, pregnancy or lactation were excluded. Diagnoses relied on clinical symptoms, serum thyroxine and TRAb, thyroid ultrasound and orbital computed tomography. PBMCs were separated from approximately 10 ml of fresh peripheral blood using Ficoll-Paque density gradient centrifugation. Total RNA was extracted with Trizol reagent, and quality was checked on an Agilent 2100 Bioanalyzer. The TCR beta CDR3 regions were amplified from RNA transcripts. The TCR CDR3 was subjected to a first round of RT-PCR using the HTBI primer set and the Qiagen OneStep RT-PCR kit. Libraries were constructed in a second round of multiplex PCR, after which size selection and purification were carried out. Paired-end sequencing of the libraries was performed with 100 bp reads on an Illumina HiSeq2000. The source study handled its data this way. SOAPnuke was used to process the raw data, throwing out any read that contained adapters or uncalled bases, had a mean Phred below 15, or lacked an exact constant-primer or identifier match. COPE v1.2.5 was used to merge the high-quality paired reads, and each unique nucleotide sequence was defined as a clonotype. MiTCR v1.1 was used to align the clonotypes against IMGT TRBV, TRBD and TRBJ reference segments. Analysis was restricted to V-J combinations with a frequency above 0.0001, which covered about 99% of repertoires. The TCS score was defined as the ratio of F50 (clonal expansion) to E x V (chaos), calculated using BLOSUM62-based TCRdist between CDR3 peptides within each V-J. Welch's t-statistics and random forest reduced several hundred V-J features to roughly 13, which were used in a naive Bayes classifier (R e1071). The raw public data were reprocessed by TCRdb itself: fastp quality trimming at Q25, MiXCR clonotype calling, in-frame beta chains only. Merged by CDR3 protein, the rows form single entries marked with the most common genes and DNA. None of the V and J calls come from the authors' own analysis; TCRdb made them. This sample comprises 340,000 or so distinct CDR3 sequences, 15% to 20% of them detected only once. The leading ten clones occupy around 47% of the sample.

The CDR3 contains 13 residues, cysteine and phenylalanine counted. Of the read, only the CDR3 DNA is kept; its 39 bases are in frame from base 1. V drops 2 bases and J drops 1 base, leaving 4 bases in between. The germline V gene (reference sequence) supplies CDR1 SGHNT and CDR2 YYREEE. What the authors observed across the whole study: A model built on a 13 V-J signature distinguished ophthalmopathy from stable hyperthyroidism, reaching 85% to 90% sensitivity and about 81% specificity in cross-validation and 80%/75% in testing. Blood samples also contained most of the expanded thyroid clonotypes (frequency above 0.001), which suggests that blood repertoires may reflect thyroid immune responses. In validation, the model predicted progression to ophthalmopathy with around 71% sensitivity and around 72% specificity, a median of around 6.6 months before onset. No statistical method was used to set the sample size in advance, and investigators knew the group allocation.

The sample holds a few counts of this clonotype. Its specific antigen is unknown. The record has no base qualities; no much larger clone is one base away. The receptor chain draws on TRBV5-4 and TRBJ2-1, with the D segment identity uncertain. This receptor was identified in a woman aged 45-65 years with Graves' hyperthyroidism. The specimen was blood. The nucleotides are TGTGCCAGCAGCTTATTTTCCTACAATGAGCAGTTCTTC. This is translated as CASSLFSYNEQFF.